The entry below gives a single T cell receptor (beta chain) sequence along with its context. The target antigen is unknown. V was pared by 5 bases and J by 4 bases, with 17 bases between. CDR1 and CDR2 from the germline V gene are SEHNR and FQNEAQ (reference sequence). The CDR3 has 15 amino acids. This record belongs to a study of shared clonotypes between healthy human individuals. Findings and caveats of the study: Around 4.7% was the fraction of naive CD4 clonotypes found shared across four donors.

The assay was immunoSEQ multiplex PCR, and TCRdb's table has in-frame clones only and misses some. The data hold approximately 1.5 million clones, with under 99% observed a single time. The source of this sequence is a man aged 30-40 years in good health. The sequenced material came from naive CD4+ T cells sorted from blood. Subset indicated: CD45RA+ positively selected. The rearrangement uses TRBV7-9 and TRBJ1-1; D may be TRBD1 (6 bases). The CDR3 protein is CASSPAFGGPTEAFF. CDR3 in DNA: TGTGCCAGCAGCCCGGCGTTCGGGGGGCCCACTGAAGCTTTCTTT.